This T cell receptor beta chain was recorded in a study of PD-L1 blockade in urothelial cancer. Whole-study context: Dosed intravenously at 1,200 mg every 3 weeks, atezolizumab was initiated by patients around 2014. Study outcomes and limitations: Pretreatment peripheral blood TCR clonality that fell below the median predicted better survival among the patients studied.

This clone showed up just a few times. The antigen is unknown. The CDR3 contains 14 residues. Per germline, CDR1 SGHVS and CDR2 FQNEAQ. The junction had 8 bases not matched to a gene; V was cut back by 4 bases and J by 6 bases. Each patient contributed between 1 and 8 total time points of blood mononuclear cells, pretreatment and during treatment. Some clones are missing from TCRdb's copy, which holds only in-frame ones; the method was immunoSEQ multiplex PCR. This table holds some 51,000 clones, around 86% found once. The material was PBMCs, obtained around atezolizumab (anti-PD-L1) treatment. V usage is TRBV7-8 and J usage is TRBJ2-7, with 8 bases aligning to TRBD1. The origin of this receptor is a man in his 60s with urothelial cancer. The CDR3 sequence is CASSSQGAHGEQYF. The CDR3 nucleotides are TGTGCCAGCAGCTCTCAGGGGGCGCACGGCGAGCAGTACTTC.